Following are 11 T cell receptor beta chains from one sample sequenced in a study of blood T cell repertoires in COVID-19. The data were produced by immunoSEQ multiplex PCR, yet TCRdb's version contains in-frame clones alone and is incomplete. Of roughly 120,000 clones in the sample, 70% to 75% were seen once. The specimen sequenced was peripheral blood. These receptors were obtained from a man of 80 years or more with COVID-19, enrolled during active disease.

This clone has more than one count but fewer than ten. CDR3 in amino acids: CASSEYGTGLGKLFF. DNA of the CDR3: TGTGCCAGCAGTGAATATGGGACAGGGCTCGGAAAACTGTTTTTT. The chain couples TRBV25-1 to TRBJ1-4; 9 bases match TRBD1. CDR3 length: 15 residues. Germline V CDR1 and CDR2: MGHDK, SYGVNS. Trimming cost V 0 bases and J 10 bases; bases outside gene matches: 6.

This clone was seen only a few times. CDR3 region: CASSEGQATNEQYF. CDR3 coding DNA: TGTGCCAGCAGTGAAGGACAGGCCACGAACGAGCAGTACTTC. The chain recombines TRBV6-1 with TRBJ2-7; D might be TRBD1 (6 bases). CDR3 length: 14 residues. The ends were cut back, 1 base at V and 5 bases at J, with 12 bases in the middle. The germline V gene has CDR1 MNHNS and CDR2 SASEGT.

This rearrangement joins TRBV6-2 or TRBV6-3 to TRBJ1-2; tentatively, D is TRBD1 (5 bases). V was clipped by 4 bases and J by 7 bases, with 7 bases between them. This CDR3 has 11 amino acids. Germline CDR1 is MNHEY and CDR2 is SVGEGT. CDR3 residues: CASSSGFGYTF. In DNA, the CDR3 is TGTGCCAGCAGTTCAGGGTTTGGCTACACCTTC.

The chain joins TRBV5-1 to TRBJ2-1, with 9 bases fitting TRBD1. J gave up 7 bases and V 3 bases, and 5 bases lay outside the gene matches. This CDR3 region has 14 residues. CDR1 is SGHRS and CDR2 is YFSETQ in the germline V gene. The CDR3 loop reads CASSSLGTGNEQFF. The CDR3 DNA is TGCGCCAGCAGCTCCCTGGGGACAGGGAATGAGCAGTTCTTC. Filled out from reference TRBV5-1 and TRBJ2-1, the complete variable domain reads KAGVTQTPRYLIKTRGQQVTLSCSPISGHRSVSWYQQTPGQGLQFLFEYFSETQRNKGNFPGRFSGRQFSNSRSEMNVSTLELGDSALYLCASSSLGTGNEQFFGPGTRLTVL.

J is TRBJ1-2 and V is TRBV7-9, with D maybe TRBD1 (6 bases). CDR3 length: 14 amino acids. V lost 8 bases and J lost 6, with 19 bases in between. CDR1 is SEHNR, CDR2 FQNEAQ, per germline (reference sequence). Here the CDR3 DNA reads TGTGCCAGCTCTGATGTAGGAACAGGGAATGGCTACACCTTC. Protein: CASSDVGTGNGYTF.

The chain uses TRBV2 and TRBJ1-1, with a weak D call TRBD1 (5 bases). CDR1 is SNHLY and CDR2 is FYNNEI in the germline V gene. This CDR3 has 11 residues. The V gene lost 8 bases and the J gene lost 5 bases, with 9 bases spanning the gap. The CDR3 reads CASLGLTEAFF. The CDR3 DNA follows: TGTGCCAGCTTGGGGCTAACTGAAGCTTTCTTT.

The chain joins TRBV5-4 to TRBJ1-3; D gene ambiguous. Germline assignment: CDR1 SGHNT and CDR2 YYREEE (reference sequence). The CDR3 contains 12 residues. Trimming removed 10 bases at V and 0 bases at J, with 8 bases between. Here the CDR3 reads CAGGSSGNTIYF. The CDR3 DNA is TGTGCCGGAGGGAGCTCTGGAAACACCATATATTTT.

This clone was counted a few times. The chain is built from TRBV5-1 and TRBJ2-5, with a possible D match to TRBD2 (6 bases). Germline V gene lookup returns CDR1 SGHRS and CDR2 YFSETQ. The CDR3 runs 14 residues. Trimming shortened V by 4 bases and J by 2 bases, and 12 bases separated the two germline ends. CDR3 loop: CASSPQDYQETQYF. The CDR3 nucleotides read TGCGCCAGCAGCCCTCAGGACTATCAAGAGACCCAGTACTTC.

As to this clone: The same CDR3 can be traced to other DNA sequences in this sample. The V gene is TRBV28, the J gene TRBJ2-7; a weak D match, TRBD2 (5 bases). The CDR3 consists of 12 residues. Germline assignment: CDR1 MDHEN and CDR2 SYDVKM. V dropped 5 bases and J dropped 1 base, with 6 bases sitting between them. CDR3 DNA: TGTGCCAGCAGTCGGGGTTCCTACGAGCAGTACTTC. Translating it yields CASSRGSYEQYF.

The chain links TRBV28 to TRBJ1-2, with 7 bases aligning to TRBD1. After removal of 4 bases from V and 4 bases from J, the junction contained 6 bases not matched to a gene. Germline CDR1 reads MDHEN; CDR2 reads SYDVKM. The CDR3 is 14 residues long. The CDR3 coding sequence is TGTGCCAGCAGTTCACAGGGGCCGAGCTATGGCTACACCTTC. This gives the protein CASSSQGPSYGYTF.

This clone appeared a single time. Mismatch with germline at one junction end may stem from a read error. The chain links TRBV7-7 to TRBJ2-2, with D uncertain. The CDR3 is 17 amino acids. Germline V gene data show CDR1 as SSHAT and CDR2 as FNYEAQ (reference sequence). The CDR3 DNA reads as TGTGCTAGCAGCTTAAATGAAGGAAAGCGGAACACCGGGGAGCTGTTTTTT. Amino acid sequence: CASSLNEGKRNTGELFF. The variable domain in full, with the rest retrieved from reference TRBV7-7 and TRBJ2-2, is GAGVSQSPRYKVTKRGQDVTLRCDPISSHATLYWYQQALGQGPEFLTYFNYEAQPDKSGLPSDRFSAERPEGSISTLTIQRTEQRDSAMYRCASSLNEGKRNTGELFFGEGSRLTVL.